The next 20 T cell receptor beta chains were all read from a single sample in a study of blood T cell repertoires in COVID-19. Clones were read by immunoSEQ multiplex PCR, and TCRdb kept only the in-frame ones, dropping some. The repertoire holds just under 150,000 clones, with around nine tenths as singletons. The source material was peripheral blood. All receptors derive from a human donor in a cohort sampled during active COVID-19.

This chain links TRBV5-8 with TRBJ2-7, with 9 bases identical to TRBD1. Germline loops: CDR1 SGHTS, CDR2 YDEGEE. This CDR3 is 14 amino acids long. V was pared by 5 bases and J by 3 bases, with 6 bases of the junction left unmatched. The CDR3 DNA reads TGTGCCAGCAGTCCCGGGACAGGGCTCTACGAGCAGTACTTC. Translation gives CASSPGTGLYEQYF.

The chain is built from TRBV2 and TRBJ2-7, with D possibly being TRBD1 (6 bases). V gave up 3 bases and J gave up 4 bases, with 10 bases separating them. The CDR3 runs to 13 residues. Germline V gene sequence: CDR1 SNHLY, CDR2 FYNNEI. The CDR3 nucleotides read TGTGCCAGCAGTGAGACCAGGGGTTACGAGCAGTACTTC. The encoded protein is CASSETRGYEQYF. The full variable domain, with the rest looked up from reference TRBV2 and TRBJ2-7, is EPEVTQTPSHQVTQMGQEVILRCVPISNHLYFYWYRQILGQKVEFLVSFYNNEISEKSEIFDDQFSVERPDGSNFTLKIRSTKLEDSAMYFCASSETRGYEQYFGPGTRLTVT.

The rearrangement links TRBV19 to TRBJ1-2; 7 bases line up with TRBD1. Germline CDR1 LNHDA, CDR2 SQIVND (reference sequence). V lost 7 bases, J lost 2 bases, and 7 bases stayed unmatched. This CDR3 spans 14 amino acids. CDR3 sequence reads: CASISDRRNYGYTF. In DNA, the CDR3 is TGTGCCAGTATATCGGACAGGAGGAACTATGGCTACACCTTC. The whole variable domain, remainder taken from reference TRBV19 and TRBJ1-2, is DGGITQSPKYLFRKEGQNVTLSCEQNLNHDAMYWYRQDPGQGLRLIYYSQIVNDFQKGDIAEGYSVSREKKESFPLTVTSAQKNPTAFYLCASISDRRNYGYTFGSGTRLTVV.

V is TRBV10-1 and J is TRBJ2-7, with 10 bases lining up with TRBD2. The CDR3 runs to 15 residues. Germline CDR1 WNHNN, CDR2 SYGVQD (reference sequence). The V and J ends lost 3 bases and 7 bases, in that order; junction bases with no gene match: 9. The CDR3 spells CASSEERGGRSEQYF. The CDR3 DNA is TGCGCCAGCAGTGAAGAGCGGGGGGGCCGCAGTGAGCAGTACTTC.

The chain uses TRBV6-6 and TRBJ1-5; D might be TRBD1 (5 bases). The CDR3 totals 12 residues. Germline lookup yields CDR1 MNHNY and CDR2 SVGAGI (reference sequence). Trimming cost V 11 bases and J 4 bases, with 12 bases left between them. The CDR3 region is CACDSGNQPQHF. The CDR3 DNA is TGTGCCTGCGACAGTGGAAATCAGCCCCAGCATTTT.

A single count supports this clone. This chain links TRBV9 with TRBJ2-1; TRBD2 matches at 7 bases. Unmatched junction bases numbered 6, after V lost 3 bases and J lost 6 bases. The CDR3 extends over 14 amino acids. Germline values: CDR1 SGDLS, CDR2 YYNGEE. The CDR3 DNA is TGTGCCAGCAGCGCCGGGACTACACGCAATGAGCAGTTCTTC. Its translation: CASSAGTTRNEQFF.

The chain combines TRBV3-1 (or the pseudogene TRBV3-2) with TRBJ2-1, with 11 bases that match TRBD2. The CDR3 has 17 residues. The V segment lost 0 bases and the J segment 5 bases; nucleotides outside the gene matches: 6. Germline V gene data show CDR1 as LGHDT and CDR2 as YNNKEL (reference sequence). In DNA form, the CDR3 reads TGTGCCAGCAGCCAAGATAGGGCTAGCGGGGGGAACAATGAGCAGTTCTTC. Protein sequence: CASSQDRASGGNNEQFF.

The chain has TRBV7-2 and TRBJ1-2; 7 bases fit TRBD1. V dropped 6 bases and J dropped 2; count of bases not matched to a gene: 12. The CDR3 runs 16 residues. The germline CDR1 and CDR2 sequences are SGHTA and FQGNSA. This CDR3 reads CASSSGGTVVNYGYTF. The CDR3 coding sequence is TGTGCCAGCAGTTCCGGCGGGACAGTAGTAAACTATGGCTACACCTTC.

The rearrangement joins TRBV2 to TRBJ1-6; weak D call: TRBD1 (6 bases). The CDR3 runs to 13 residues. The germline CDR1 and CDR2 sequences are SNHLY and FYNNEI. Trimming pared 6 bases from V and 7 bases from J, leaving 10 bases between. CDR3 nucleotide sequence: TGTGCCAGCAGCCGGACAGAGAATTCACCCCTCCACTTT. It translates to CASSRTENSPLHF.

The chain uses TRBV7-2 and TRBJ2-3; unclear D gene. Trimming removed 2 bases at V and 6 bases at J, with 15 bases between. Germline CDR1 and CDR2: SGHTA and FQGNSA. The CDR3 is 15 amino acids. For the CDR3, the DNA is TGTGCCAGCAGCTTACGACCTCTACCCGGGGATACGCAGTATTTT. Translating it yields CASSLRPLPGDTQYF. The complete variable domain, with remaining parts taken from reference TRBV7-2 and TRBJ2-3, reads GAGVSQSPSNKVTEKGKDVELRCDPISGHTALYWYRQSLGQGLEFLIYFQGNSAPDKSGLPSDRFSAERTGGSVSTLTIQRTQQEDSAVYLCASSLRPLPGDTQYFGPGTRLTVL.

The gene calls are TRBV7-9 and TRBJ1-2; D is uncertain. The CDR3 totals 15 residues. The V end was cut by 0 bases, the J end by 4 bases, with 12 bases between. CDR1 SEHNR and CDR2 FQNEAQ come from the germline V gene (reference sequence). CDR3 sequence reads: CASSLAEVEIYGYTF. The CDR3 region has the DNA TGTGCCAGCAGCTTAGCGGAGGTGGAGATCTATGGCTACACCTTC.

The chain recombines TRBV6-5 with TRBJ1-1; D possibly corresponds to TRBD1 (6 bases). The CDR3 consists of 15 residues. The germline V gene has CDR1 MNHEY and CDR2 SVGAGI. The V gene lost 4 bases and the J gene lost 4 bases, with 16 bases spanning the gap. The CDR3 DNA sequence: TGTGCCAGCAGTTCCCAAAGCAGGGGTGGCACTGAAGCTTTCTTT. Protein: CASSSQSRGGTEAFF.

This clone was counted only a few times. This chain uses TRBV28 with TRBJ1-5, with D possibly TRBD1 on 5 matching bases. Between the trimmed V and J ends, which lost 6 bases and 6 bases, there was a span of 15 bases. The CDR3 totals 14 residues. Germline assignment: CDR1 MDHEN and CDR2 SYDVKM. CDR3 sequence: CASSPPRVVQPQHF. The DNA of the CDR3 is TGTGCCAGCAGCCCGCCCAGGGTTGTTCAGCCCCAGCATTTT.

This chain joins TRBV10-3 and TRBJ2-1; the D is unclear. From germline, CDR1 is ENHRY and CDR2 SYGVKD. The CDR3 consists of 15 residues. Deletions cut 4 bases from V and 6 bases from J, with 16 bases between. CDR3 in DNA: TGTGCCATCAGTGGAGGAGTTATTAAGATCAATGAGCAGTTCTTC. Translating gives CAISGGVIKINEQFF.

V usage is TRBV5-1 and J usage is TRBJ2-7; weak D call: TRBD2 (5 bases). Trimming pared 4 bases from V and 4 bases from J, leaving 12 bases between. The CDR3 spans 13 residues. CDR1 is SGHRS, CDR2 YFSETQ, per germline. The CDR3 reads CASSHEGTYEQYF. CDR3 in DNA: TGCGCCAGCAGCCACGAGGGTACTTACGAGCAGTACTTC. Using reference TRBV5-1 and TRBJ2-7 for the parts outside the CDR3, the full variable domain is KAGVTQTPRYLIKTRGQQVTLSCSPISGHRSVSWYQQTPGQGLQFLFEYFSETQRNKGNFPGRFSGRQFSNSRSEMNVSTLELGDSALYLCASSHEGTYEQYFGPGTRLTVT.

The J gene is TRBJ1-2, the V gene TRBV5-1; no definite D call. Trimming removed 6 bases from V and 3 bases from J, with 15 bases in between. Germline CDR1 SGHRS, CDR2 YFSETQ. The CDR3 is 14 amino acids. The CDR3 here is CASTRSGEDYGYTF. For the CDR3, the DNA is TGCGCCAGCACCCGGTCCGGGGAAGACTATGGCTACACCTTC.

The chain is built from TRBV6-5 and TRBJ2-5, with 9 bases that match TRBD2. With V trimmed by 9 bases and J by 4 bases, 9 bases remained unmatched. Germline V gene data show CDR1 as MNHEY and CDR2 as SVGAGI. The CDR3 extends over 14 amino acids. CDR3 nucleotide sequence: TGTGCCAGGTCGGAGGGACTAGCCATAGAGACCCAGTACTTC. It encodes CARSEGLAIETQYF.

The genes are TRBV30 and TRBJ2-7; D might be TRBD1 (5 bases). There are 12 residues in the CDR3. The ends were cut back, 4 bases at V and 6 bases at J, with 13 bases in the middle. CDR1 and CDR2 (germline): GTSNPN, SVGIG (reference sequence). The chain's CDR3 is CAWTGSVGEQYF. The DNA of the CDR3 is TGTGCCTGGACAGGGTCGGTCGGCGAGCAGTACTTC.

The gene calls are TRBV2 and TRBJ2-1; no definite D call. Trimming cost V 3 bases and J 4 bases, with 7 bases left between them. This CDR3 is 13 amino acids long. Germline V gene lookup returns CDR1 SNHLY and CDR2 FYNNEI. This chain's CDR3 is CASSENQYNEQFF. The CDR3 coding sequence is TGTGCCAGCAGTGAGAACCAGTACAATGAGCAGTTCTTC.

The rearrangement joins TRBV30 to TRBJ1-1; D is unclear. Between the trimmed V and J ends, which lost 0 bases and 3 bases, there was a span of 8 bases. CDR3 length equals 13 residues. Germline CDR1 GTSNPN, CDR2 SVGIG (reference sequence). CDR3 amino acids: CAWSVLSDTEAFF. DNA for the CDR3: TGTGCCTGGAGTGTACTGTCGGACACTGAAGCTTTCTTT.